This T cell receptor beta chain was sequenced for a study of blood T cell repertoires in COVID-19. Study details: Collection of acute and convalescent COVID-19 samples took place in the United States, Italy and Spain. The analysed material was cDNA or gDNA that came from T cells, B-cell-depleted T cells, or PBMCs.

Methods used by the authors: Estimates of nucleated cell counts were drawn from the amplification of reference gene primers. The table came from immunoSEQ multiplex PCR; TCRdb's copy has only in-frame clones and leaves some out. The DNA gave D and trimming, while V, J and clone size come from that table. The sample holds 300,000 or so clones; approximately 86% are singletons and the top ten take less than 4.5%. Germline V gives CDR1 SNHLY, CDR2 FYNNEI. V dropped 6 bases and J dropped 5 bases, with 7 bases sitting between them. There are 11 residues in the CDR3. The chain links TRBV2 to TRBJ1-1; the D gene is possibly TRBD1 (5 bases). Sequenced: peripheral blood. The sequence was obtained from a woman aged 45-59 years with active or convalescent COVID-19. CDR3 nucleotides: TGTGCCAGCAGAGGGGTTACTGAAGCTTTCTTT. Its translation is CASRGVTEAFF.